This paragraph covers one T cell receptor (beta chain) sequence. Antigen unknown. The entry originates in a study of OX40 agonist ivuxolimab in advanced cancers. Whole-study context: The patients' treatment was ivuxolimab, an agonistic anti-OX40 (CD134) antibody. Each dose-escalation patient presented with hepatocellular carcinoma, melanoma, renal cell or head and neck cancer.

The CDR3 covers 14 residues. In germline, CDR1 is MGHDK, CDR2 SYGVNS. V was cut by 7 bases and J by 1 base, with 10 bases left in between. Study-level points and caveats: Among the nonresponders, some also had low normalized T-cell clonal expansion. The antigen specificity of the peripheral T cells (those that were expanded) was not determined.

TCRdb's copy holds only in-frame clones and misses some; the assay was immunoSEQ multiplex PCR. The data contain more than 40,000 clones, approximately 71% of them singletons. Sequenced material: CD4+ or CD8+ T cells sorted from blood, taken in a trial of the OX40 agonist ivuxolimab. The J gene is TRBJ2-2, the V gene TRBV25-1; a weak D match, TRBD2 (5 bases). This TCR was sampled from an adult with an advanced solid tumor such as melanoma, head and neck, liver or kidney cancer. The CDR3 reads CASNYGMNTGELFF. CDR3 in DNA: TGTGCCAGCAATTACGGGATGAACACCGGGGAGCTGTTTTTT.